This T cell receptor beta chain was observed in a study of blood T cell repertoires in COVID-19. The wider study: Acute-phase and convalescent COVID-19 samples originated in the United States, Italy and Spain. In each case, the material was cDNA or gDNA derived from T cells, B-cell-depleted T cells, or PBMCs.

Original data processing: The authors estimated nucleated cell counts from reference gene primer amplification. Sequencing was performed with immunoSEQ multiplex PCR; in TCRdb, only in-frame clones are kept and a portion is missing. From that table come the V and J calls and clone size; the DNA was used to work out D and trimming. The data show 200,000 to 300,000 clones, approximately 90% seen once. This CDR3 has 14 amino acids. Germline V gene sequence: CDR1 MNHEY, CDR2 SVGEGT. V shed 6 bases and J 1 base; nucleotides not matched to a gene: 2. This TCR was recovered from a middle-aged man who had recovered from COVID-19. Input material: PBMCs or T cells enriched from blood (not recorded which). The chain combines TRBV6-2 or TRBV6-3 with TRBJ2-7, with 11 bases aligning to TRBD2. The CDR3: CASSRTSGSYEQYF. CDR3 nucleotide sequence: TGTGCCAGCAGCCGGACTAGCGGGTCCTACGAGCAGTACTTC.